Described below is a single T cell receptor beta chain sequence and its context. A junction end diverges from the germline sequence, so it may reflect a read error. The study co-extracted DNA and RNA from roughly 20-30 mg of unsorted bulk tissue. Germline loops: CDR1 DFQATT, CDR2 SNEGSKA (reference sequence). The CDR3 consists of 14 residues. From roughly 470 ng total RNA, TCR beta cDNA was generated with a primer in the constant region. Slightly modified ARM-PCR served as the procedure for the TCR beta libraries. These libraries came from three rounds of nested multiplex PCR. PCR rounds one and two used TRBV1-TRBV30 forward primers with a C-beta reverse primer for 10 cycles each. MiXCR, run by TCRdb on the multiplex PCR reads, gives a single entry per CDR3 protein. In the table there are 99,000 or so distinct CDR3 sequences, roughly 80% of which are singletons. These data come from a study of tumor-infiltrating lymphocytes in primary liver carcinoma.

The specimen was liver tumor tissue from sampling region 3. Described subset: tumor region T3, left-lateral pole. The V call is TRBV20-1, the J call TRBJ2-1; 7 nucleotides align to TRBD2. The receptor was derived from a middle-aged man with primary liver carcinoma and hepatitis B virus infection. The DNA for the CDR3 is TGCAGTGCTAGTTTGTCTAGCGGATACAAAGAGCAGTTCTTC. Translation gives CSASLSSGYKEQFF.